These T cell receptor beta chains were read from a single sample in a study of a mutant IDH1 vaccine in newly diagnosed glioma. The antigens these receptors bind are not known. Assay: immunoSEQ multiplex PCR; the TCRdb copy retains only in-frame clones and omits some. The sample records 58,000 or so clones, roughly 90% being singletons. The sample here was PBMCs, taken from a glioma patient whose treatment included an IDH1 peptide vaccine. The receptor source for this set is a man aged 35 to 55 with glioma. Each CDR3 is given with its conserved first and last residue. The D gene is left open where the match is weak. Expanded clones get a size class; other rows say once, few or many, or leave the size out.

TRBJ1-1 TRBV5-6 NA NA CASSLDLGKTAIEAFF TGTGCCAGCAGCTTGGATTTGGGGAAAACAGCTATTGAAGCTTTCTTT
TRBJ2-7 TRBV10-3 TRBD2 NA CAINMGRETDEQYF TGTGCCATCAACATGGGGCGGGAGACAGACGAGCAGTACTTC
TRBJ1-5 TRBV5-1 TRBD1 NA CASRDSDSNQPQHF TGCGCCAGCCGGGACAGCGATAGCAATCAGCCCCAGCATTTT
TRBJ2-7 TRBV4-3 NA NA CASSQDFRTSLYEQYF TGCGCCAGCAGCCAAGATTTCCGGACTTCCCTCTACGAGCAGTACTTC
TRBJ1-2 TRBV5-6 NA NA CASSLTTWDGYTF TGTGCCAGCAGCTTGACAACATGGGATGGCTACACCTTC
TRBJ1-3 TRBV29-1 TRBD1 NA CSVRGLGGNTIYF TGCAGCGTTAGGGGGCTTGGAGGAAACACCATATATTTT
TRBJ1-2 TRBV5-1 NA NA CASSGLGNNYGYTF TGCGCCAGCAGCGGGTTGGGTAACAACTATGGCTACACCTTC
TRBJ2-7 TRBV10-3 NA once CAISESGRNYEQYF TGTGCCATCAGTGAGTCGGGACGAAATTACGAGCAGTACTTC
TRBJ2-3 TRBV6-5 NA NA CASSSPFGASTDTQYF TGTGCCAGCAGTTCTCCCTTTGGAGCTAGCACAGATACGCAGTATTTT
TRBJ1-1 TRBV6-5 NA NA CASSRREGTEAFF TGTGCCAGCAGTCGTCGGGAGGGAACTGAAGCTTTCTTT
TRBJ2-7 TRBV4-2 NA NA CASSQEQGFYEQYF TGTGCCAGCAGCCAGGAGCAGGGATTTTACGAGCAGTACTTC
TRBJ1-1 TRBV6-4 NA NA CASRRGTEAFF TGTGCCAGCAGGAGGGGGACTGAAGCTTTCTTT
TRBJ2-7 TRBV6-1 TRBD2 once CASSESGLAGSYEQYF TGTGCCAGCAGTGAGTCCGGACTAGCGGGATCCTACGAGCAGTACTTC
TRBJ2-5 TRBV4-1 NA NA CASEIGPYQETQYF TGCGCCAGCGAAATTGGACCGTACCAAGAGACCCAGTACTTC
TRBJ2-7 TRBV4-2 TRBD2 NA CASSQERSLAGGSYEQYF TGTGCCAGCAGCCAAGAGCGGTCGCTAGCGGGGGGTTCCTACGAGCAGTACTTC
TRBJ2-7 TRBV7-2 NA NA CASSANPQGTYEQYF TGTGCCAGCAGCGCCAATCCCCAGGGGACCTACGAGCAGTACTTC
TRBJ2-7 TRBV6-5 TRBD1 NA CASSYGTGVHEQYF TGTGCCAGCAGTTATGGGACAGGGGTTCACGAGCAGTACTTC
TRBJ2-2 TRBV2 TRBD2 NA CASSNTGTSGRVGGELFF TGTGCCAGCAGTAATACCGGGACTAGCGGGAGGGTGGGCGGGGAGCTGTTTTTT
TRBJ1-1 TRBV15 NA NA CATSREVIGKPSTEAFF TGTGCCACCAGCAGAGAGGTAATTGGAAAGCCGTCCACTGAAGCTTTCTTT
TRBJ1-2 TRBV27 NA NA CASSLRSGDGYTF TGTGCCAGCAGTTTGAGGTCAGGGGATGGCTACACCTTC
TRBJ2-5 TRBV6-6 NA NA CASSPWGSETQYF TGTGCCAGCAGCCCCTGGGGGAGTGAGACCCAGTACTTC
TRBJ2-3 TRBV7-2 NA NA CASNLRRLAEDTQYF TGTGCCAGCAACCTTAGGCGCTTAGCGGAAGATACGCAGTATTTT
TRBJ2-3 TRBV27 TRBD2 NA CASSSLPPRTSGSRDTQYF TGTGCCAGCAGTTCCCTCCCCCCCAGGACTAGCGGGAGTAGAGATACGCAGTATTTT
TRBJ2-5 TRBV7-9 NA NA CASSGGMEETQYF TGTGCCAGCAGCGGCGGAATGGAAGAGACCCAGTACTTC
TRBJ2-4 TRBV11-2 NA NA CASSLGSVGDIQYF TGTGCCAGCAGCTTAGGCAGCGTCGGGGACATTCAGTACTTC
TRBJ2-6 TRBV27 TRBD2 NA CASSAGVSGANVLTF TGTGCCAGCAGTGCGGGAGTCTCTGGGGCCAACGTCCTGACTTTC
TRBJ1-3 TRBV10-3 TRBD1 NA CASLTGGRAGTIYF TGTGCCTCGCTCACAGGGGGGAGAGCTGGCACCATATATTTT
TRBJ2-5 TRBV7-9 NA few CASSLAITRETQYF TGTGCCAGCAGCTTAGCTATAACGCGGGAGACCCAGTACTTC
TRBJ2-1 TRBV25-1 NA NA CASTKSSGGRNNEQFF TGTGCCAGCACCAAATCCTCCGGGGGCAGAAACAATGAGCAGTTCTTC
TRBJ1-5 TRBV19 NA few CASQHAIGLSDQPQHF TGTGCCAGTCAGCACGCTATCGGACTATCCGATCAGCCCCAGCATTTT
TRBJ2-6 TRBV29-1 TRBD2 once CSVALAGATGANVLTF TGCAGCGTTGCTCTAGCGGGAGCCACTGGGGCCAACGTCCTGACTTTC
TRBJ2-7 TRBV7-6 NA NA CASSLVRGMGEQYF TGTGCCAGCAGCTTAGTCCGGGGGATGGGCGAGCAGTACTTC
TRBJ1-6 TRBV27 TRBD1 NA CASSSKDRGIYNSPLHF TGTGCCAGCAGTTCAAAAGACAGGGGGATTTATAATTCACCCCTCCACTTT
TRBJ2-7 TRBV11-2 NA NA CASSLFRGPYEQYF TGTGCCAGCAGCTTATTTAGAGGGCCCTACGAGCAGTACTTC
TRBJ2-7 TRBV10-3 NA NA CAISDGGPPYEQYF TGTGCCATCAGTGATGGCGGGCCCCCCTACGAGCAGTACTTC
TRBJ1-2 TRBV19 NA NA CAGRDNIEHGYTF TGTGCCGGCCGGGACAATATCGAACATGGCTACACCTTC
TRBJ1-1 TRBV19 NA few CASSMAKGGTEAFF TGTGCCAGTAGTATGGCTAAGGGTGGCACTGAAGCTTTCTTT
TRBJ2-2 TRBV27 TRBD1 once CASSPGQGWGTGELFF TGTGCCAGCAGTCCAGGACAGGGGTGGGGAACCGGGGAGCTGTTTTTT
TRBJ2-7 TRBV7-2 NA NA CASSRSSYEQYF TGTGCCAGCAGCCGTAGCTCCTACGAGCAGTACTTC
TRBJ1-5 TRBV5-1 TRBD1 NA CASSFRGSDQPQHF TGCGCCAGCAGCTTCAGGGGGTCCGATCAGCCCCAGCATTTT
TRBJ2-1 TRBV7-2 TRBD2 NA CASTPPGGRALRQFF TGTGCCAGCACCCCCCCCGGCGGGAGGGCCCTCCGGCAGTTCTTC
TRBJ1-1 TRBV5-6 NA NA CASSRAASNTEAFF TGTGCCAGCAGCAGGGCCGCTTCGAACACTGAAGCTTTCTTT
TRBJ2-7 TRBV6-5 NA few CASSPSRDNSYEQYF TGTGCCAGCAGTCCCTCCCGGGACAACTCCTACGAGCAGTACTTC
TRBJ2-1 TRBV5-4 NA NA CASSSSFGSGIYNEQFF TGTGCCAGCAGCTCGTCCTTTGGGAGCGGAATCTACAATGAGCAGTTCTTC
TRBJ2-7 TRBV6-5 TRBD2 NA CASSAYGGSLYEQYF TGTGCCAGCAGTGCGTACGGCGGGAGTCTCTACGAGCAGTACTTC
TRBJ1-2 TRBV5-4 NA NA CASSVSAGSYGYTF TGTGCCAGCAGCGTTTCGGCGGGTTCCTATGGCTACACCTTC
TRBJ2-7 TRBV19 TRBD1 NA CASSTRTGPPYEQYF TGTGCCAGTAGTACCCGGACAGGGCCGCCCTACGAGCAGTACTTC
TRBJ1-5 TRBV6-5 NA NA CASNSNQPQHF TGTGCCAGCAATAGCAATCAGCCCCAGCATTTT
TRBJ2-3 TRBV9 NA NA CASSVEPNTDTQYF TGTGCCAGCAGCGTAGAGCCTAACACAGATACGCAGTATTTT
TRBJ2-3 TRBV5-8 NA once CASSPGDSSTDTQYF TGTGCCAGCAGCCCGGGGGACAGCAGCACAGATACGCAGTATTTT
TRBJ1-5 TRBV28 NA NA CASSSGQPQHF TGTGCCAGCAGTTCGGGTCAGCCCCAGCATTTT
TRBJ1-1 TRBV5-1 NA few CASSLGGGRQNTEAFF TGCGCCAGCAGCTTGGGGGGCGGGCGGCAGAACACTGAAGCTTTCTTT
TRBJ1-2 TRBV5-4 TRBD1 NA CASSFGQENGYTF TGTGCCAGCAGCTTCGGACAGGAAAATGGCTACACCTTC
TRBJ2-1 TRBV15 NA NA CATSRDLGKGNEQFF TGTGCCACCAGCAGAGATCTTGGTAAGGGGAATGAGCAGTTCTTC
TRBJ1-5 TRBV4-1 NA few CASSQQGTDQPQHF TGCGCCAGCAGCCAACAGGGGACGGATCAGCCCCAGCATTTT
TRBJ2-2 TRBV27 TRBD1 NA CASRQGYTGELFF TGTGCCAGCAGACAGGGGTACACCGGGGAGCTGTTTTTT
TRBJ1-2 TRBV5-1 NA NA CASSETNSAGYTF TGCGCCAGCAGCGAAACTAATTCGGCGGGCTACACCTTC